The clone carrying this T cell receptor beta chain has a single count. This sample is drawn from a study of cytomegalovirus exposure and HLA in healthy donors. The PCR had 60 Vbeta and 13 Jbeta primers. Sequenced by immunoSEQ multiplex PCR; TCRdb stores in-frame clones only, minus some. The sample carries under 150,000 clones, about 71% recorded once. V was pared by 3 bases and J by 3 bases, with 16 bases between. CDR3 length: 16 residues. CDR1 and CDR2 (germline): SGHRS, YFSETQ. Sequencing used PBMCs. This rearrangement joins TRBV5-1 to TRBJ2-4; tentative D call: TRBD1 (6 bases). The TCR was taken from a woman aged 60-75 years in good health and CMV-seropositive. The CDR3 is CASSSTGPPVKNIQYF. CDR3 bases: TGCGCCAGCAGCTCGACAGGTCCCCCGGTCAAAAACATTCAGTACTTC.